This TCR beta chain derives from a study of Ad26.COV2.S vaccination and SARS-CoV-2 variants. Study information: Donor was assigned to the Ad26.COV2.S arm of trial COV1001. By the intramuscular route, Ad26.COV2.S was given once, or twice 56 days apart.

The V end was cut by 0 bases, the J end by 2 bases, with 14 bases between. There are 17 residues in the CDR3. CDR1 and CDR2 (germline): SGHRS, YFSETQ. Regarding this clone: Its antigen is unknown.

Study-wide results and limits: A substantial breadth of spike-specific CD8+ and CD4+ T cell responses after vaccination has been reported.

As to treatment: around 19 received Ad26.COV2.S at low or high dose, single or two shots; roughly five received placebo; per-sample allocation not given. Samples were taken on day 63 after the first vaccine or placebo injection. Here immunoSEQ multiplex PCR was the method, and the copy in TCRdb shows in-frame clones only, minus some. The sample yields approximately 250,000 clones, roughly 87% seen once. This chain uses TRBV5-1 with TRBJ1-4; D uncertain. The sequence came from a person aged 18-65 years who received the Ad26.COV2.S COVID-19 vaccine or a placebo. Specimen: peripheral blood, collected in a trial of Ad26.COV2.S vaccine versus placebo. As DNA, the CDR3 is TGCGCCAGCAGCTTGGCCCTTATACAGCCTACTAATGAAAAACTGTTTTTT. It codes for CASSLALIQPTNEKLFF.